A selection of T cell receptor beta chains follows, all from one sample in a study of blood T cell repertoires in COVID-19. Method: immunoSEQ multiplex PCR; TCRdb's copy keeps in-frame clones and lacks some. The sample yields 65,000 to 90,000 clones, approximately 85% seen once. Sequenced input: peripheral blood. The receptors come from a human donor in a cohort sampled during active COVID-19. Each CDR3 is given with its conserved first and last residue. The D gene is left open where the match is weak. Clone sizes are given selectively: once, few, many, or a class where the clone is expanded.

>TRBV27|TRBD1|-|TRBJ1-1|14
TGTGCCAGCAGGACCGGGACAGGGAGGACTGAAGCTTTCTTT
CASRTGTGRTEAFF
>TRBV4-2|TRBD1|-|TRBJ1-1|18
TGTGCCAGCAGACAACGGGGACAGGGAGTAGGTTTGGGCACTGAAGCTTTCTTT
CASRQRGQGVGLGTEAFF
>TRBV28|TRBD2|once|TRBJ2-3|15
TGTGCCAGCACACCTAGCGGGGGGATGGTAGATACGCAGTATTTT
CASTPSGGMVDTQYF
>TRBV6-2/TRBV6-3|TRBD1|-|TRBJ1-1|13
TGTGCCAGCAGTTCGGGACAGGGTTCTGAAGCTTTCTTT
CASSSGQGSEAFF
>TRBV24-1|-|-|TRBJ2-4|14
TGTGCCACCAGTGATGACTCCAGAGGAAACATTCAGTACTTC
CATSDDSRGNIQYF
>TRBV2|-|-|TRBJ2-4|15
TGTGCCAGCAGAGGTCCGGGATGGGACAAAAACATTCAGTACTTC
CASRGPGWDKNIQYF
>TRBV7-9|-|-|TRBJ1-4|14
TGTGCCAGCAGCTTTTCGAGGACAGATGAAAAACTGTTTTTT
CASSFSRTDEKLFF
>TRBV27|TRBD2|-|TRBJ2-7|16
TGTGCCAGCAGTTTATCGTTACTGCGGGAGGACTACGAGCAGTACTTC
CASSLSLLREDYEQYF
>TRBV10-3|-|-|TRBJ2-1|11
TGTGCCATCAGTGAACAGAATGAGCAGTTCTTC
CAISEQNEQFF
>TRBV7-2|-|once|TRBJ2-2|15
TGTGCCAGCAGCTTAGTAACAGGGAACACCGGGGAGCTGTTTTTT
CASSLVTGNTGELFF
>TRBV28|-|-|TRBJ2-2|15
TGTGCCAGCAGCCCTGTGACAGGGAACACCGGGGAGCTGTTTTTT
CASSPVTGNTGELFF
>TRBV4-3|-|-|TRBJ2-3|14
TGCGCCAGCAGCCAAGCGGGAACCAGGGATACGCAGTATTTT
CASSQAGTRDTQYF
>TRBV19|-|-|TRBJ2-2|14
TGTGCCAGTAGTACCACAGGGAACACCGGGGAGCTGTTTTTT
CASSTTGNTGELFF
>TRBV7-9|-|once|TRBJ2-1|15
TGTGCCAGCAGCCCGGGGGTAGGGAGCTACAATGAGCAGTTCTTC
CASSPGVGSYNEQFF
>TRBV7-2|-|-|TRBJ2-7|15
TGTGCCAGCAGCTTAGAGCCAGGGCGAGCCGGCGAGCAGTACTTC
CASSLEPGRAGEQYF
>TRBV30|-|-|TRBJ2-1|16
TGTGCCTGGAGTGTAAGGATTAGCCCGCCTTACAATGAGCAGTTCTTC
CAWSVRISPPYNEQFF
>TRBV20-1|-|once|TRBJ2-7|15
TGCAGTGCTAGTAGTGGAGTAAGCAGCTCCTACGAGCAGTACTTC
CSASSGVSSSYEQYF
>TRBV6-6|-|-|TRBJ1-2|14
TGTGCCAGCAGACCACACAGGGCCTACTATGGCTACACCTTC
CASRPHRAYYGYTF
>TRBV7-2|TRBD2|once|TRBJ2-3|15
TGTGCCAGCAGCTTACGAGGACTAGTCACAGATACGCAGTATTTT
CASSLRGLVTDTQYF
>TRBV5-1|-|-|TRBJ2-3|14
TGCGCCAGCAGCGGGGGCACCGGGATAGATACGCAGTATTTT
CASSGGTGIDTQYF
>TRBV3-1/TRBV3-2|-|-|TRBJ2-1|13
TGTGCCAGCAGCCTTAGGGGTCTTGGGGAGCAGTTCTTC
CASSLRGLGEQFF
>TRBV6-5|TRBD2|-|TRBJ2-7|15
TGTGCCAGCAGTCCCCTAGCGGGGGGGGTGGGCGAGCAGTACTTC
CASSPLAGGVGEQYF
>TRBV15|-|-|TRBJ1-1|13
TGTGCCACCAGCAGAGATCAGGCAACTGAAGCTTTCTTT
CATSRDQATEAFF
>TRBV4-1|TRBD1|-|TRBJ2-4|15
TGCGCCAGCAGCCAGGACCCGACAGAGGGGGCCATTCAGTACTTC
CASSQDPTEGAIQYF
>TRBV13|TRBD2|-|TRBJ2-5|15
TGTGCCAGCAGCTTACGGGGGGGCGATAGAGAGACCCAGTACTTC
CASSLRGGDRETQYF
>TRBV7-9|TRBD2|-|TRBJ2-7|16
TGTGCCAGCAGCACTTCAGGGCGGGGGTCTGATTACGAGCAGTACTTC
CASSTSGRGSDYEQYF
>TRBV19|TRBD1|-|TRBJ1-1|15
TGTGCCAGTAGTACCGAGACAGGGGAGGCCACTGAAGCTTTCTTT
CASSTETGEATEAFF
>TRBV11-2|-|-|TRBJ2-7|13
TGTGCCAGCAGCTTAGATCCCCCCGGACTGGAGTACTTC
CASSLDPPGLEYF
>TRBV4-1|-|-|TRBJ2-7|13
TGCGCCAGCAGCCAAGCGGGACAAGCCGAGCAGTACTTC
CASSQAGQAEQYF
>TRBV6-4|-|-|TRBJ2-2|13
TGTGCCAGCAGCCAGGGAAACACCGGGGAGCTGTTTTTT
CASSQGNTGELFF
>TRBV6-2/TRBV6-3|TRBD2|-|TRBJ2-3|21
TGTGCCAGCACCCCCCCGCTAACCCGACTAGCGGGGGATTTAGGAACAGATACGCAGTATTTT
CASTPPLTRLAGDLGTDTQYF
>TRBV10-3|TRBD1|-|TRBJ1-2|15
TGTGCCATCAGGGATACTACAGGGGAGAGGTATGGCTACACCTTC
CAIRDTTGERYGYTF
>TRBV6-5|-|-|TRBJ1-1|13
TGTGCCAGCACCCTCAGTGAGAACACTGAAGCTTTCTTT
CASTLSENTEAFF
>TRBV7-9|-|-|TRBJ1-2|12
TGTGCCAGCAGCTTAGACACCCACGGCTACACCTTC
CASSLDTHGYTF
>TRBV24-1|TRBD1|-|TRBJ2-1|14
TGTGCCACCAGTGATCCCAGGGGGTCGGGTGAGCAGTTCTTC
CATSDPRGSGEQFF
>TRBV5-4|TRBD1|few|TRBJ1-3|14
TGTGCCAGCAGCTCGGGACAGAGAGGAAACACCATATATTTT
CASSSGQRGNTIYF
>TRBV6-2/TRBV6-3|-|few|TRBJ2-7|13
TGTGCCAGCAGTTTCGGACACGGCTACGAGCAGTACTTC
CASSFGHGYEQYF
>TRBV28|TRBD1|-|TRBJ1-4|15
TGTGCCAGCAGTCCCTACCGACAGGGGGGTGAAAAACTGTTTTTT
CASSPYRQGGEKLFF
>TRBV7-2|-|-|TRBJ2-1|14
TGTGCCAGCAGCTTAGTGGGGCAGGGCAATGAGCAGTTCTTC
CASSLVGQGNEQFF
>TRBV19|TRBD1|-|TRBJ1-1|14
TGTGCCAGTAGAAACAGGGACAGGGAACGTGAAGCTTTCTTT
CASRNRDREREAFF
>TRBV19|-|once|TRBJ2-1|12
TGTGCCAGTAGCAAACGGGAGTTGGAGCAGTTCTTC
CASSKRELEQFF
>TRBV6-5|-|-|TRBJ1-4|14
TGTGCCAGCAGCCACAGGTCAACTAATGAAAAACTGTTTTTT
CASSHRSTNEKLFF
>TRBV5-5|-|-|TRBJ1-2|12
TGTGCCAGCAGGGGCCCCGAAAAGGGCTACACCTTC
CASRGPEKGYTF
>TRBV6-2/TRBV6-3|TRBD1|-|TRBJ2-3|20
TGTGCCAGCAGTTACCCTTCTGGCGGACAGGGGGGACCGGGGACAGATACGCAGTATTTT
CASSYPSGGQGGPGTDTQYF
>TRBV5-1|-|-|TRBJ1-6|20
TGCGCCAGCAGCCCTGCAACGGGAGGGATAAGGAGCTCCTATAATTCACCCCTCCACTTT
CASSPATGGIRSSYNSPLHF
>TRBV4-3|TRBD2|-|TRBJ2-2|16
TGCGCCAGCAGCCAAGAATTCGGGGGGGACACCGGGGAGCTGTTTTTT
CASSQEFGGDTGELFF
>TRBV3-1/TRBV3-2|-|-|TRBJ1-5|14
TGTGCCAGCAGCTCGACAGCAAGCAATCAGCCCCAGCATTTT
CASSSTASNQPQHF
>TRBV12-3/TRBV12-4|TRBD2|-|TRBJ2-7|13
TGTGCCAGCAGTAGCGGGGGACCCTACGAGCAGTACTTC
CASSSGGPYEQYF
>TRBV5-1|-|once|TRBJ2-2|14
TGCGCCAGCAGCTTGACTAGCCACACCGGGGAGCTGTTTTTT
CASSLTSHTGELFF
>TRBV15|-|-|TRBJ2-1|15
TGTGCCACCAGCAGTCCCCGGGACTCCTACAATGAGCAGTTCTTC
CATSSPRDSYNEQFF
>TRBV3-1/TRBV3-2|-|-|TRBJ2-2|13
TGTGCCAGCAGCCAACACACCACCGGGGAGCTGTTTTTT
CASSQHTTGELFF
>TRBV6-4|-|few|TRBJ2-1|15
TGTGCCAGCAGTGACTCAGCGGGCTCCTACAATGAGCAGTTCTTC
CASSDSAGSYNEQFF
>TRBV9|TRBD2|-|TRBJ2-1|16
TGTGCCAGCAGCGTAGACGGACTAGCGGATTACAATGAGCAGTTCTTC
CASSVDGLADYNEQFF
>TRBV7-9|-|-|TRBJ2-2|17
TGTGCCAGCAGCTTAGCTTCGCAGGGAAGTAACACCGGGGAGCTGTTTTTT
CASSLASQGSNTGELFF
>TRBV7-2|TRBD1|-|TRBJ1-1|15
TGTGCCAGCAGCCCGCTAGGGACAGAAAACACTGAAGCTTTCTTT
CASSPLGTENTEAFF
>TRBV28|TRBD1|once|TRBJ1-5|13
TGTGCCAGCATCCCAGGGGGCTATCAGCCCCAGCATTTT
CASIPGGYQPQHF
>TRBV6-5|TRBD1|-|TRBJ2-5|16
TGTGCCAGCAGTTACGTCAGGGGGCAGTACCAAGAGACCCAGTACTTC
CASSYVRGQYQETQYF